This T cell receptor (beta chain) came from a study of identical twins. V lost 2 bases, J lost 0 bases, and 5 bases stayed unmatched. The CDR3 runs to 16 residues. Germline CDR1 is SEHNR and CDR2 is FQNEAQ (reference sequence). TCRdb analysed the 5' RACE reads with MiXCR anew, one entry per CDR3 protein. There are around 470,000 distinct CDR3 sequences in the sample; 14% occur only once, and around 0.48% lies in the top ten. This clonotype appeared a few times. These data also formed part of another study, on yellow fever vaccine responses in identical twins.

The sequenced sample was CD4+ T cells sorted from blood. The sequence came from a woman in her late teens or twenties in good health. The chain couples TRBV7-9 to TRBJ2-3; 7 positions agree with TRBD2. The CDR3 coding sequence is TGTGCCAGCAGCTTAATCCTGCGGGGGAGCACAGATACGCAGTATTTT. It yields the protein CASSLILRGSTDTQYF.